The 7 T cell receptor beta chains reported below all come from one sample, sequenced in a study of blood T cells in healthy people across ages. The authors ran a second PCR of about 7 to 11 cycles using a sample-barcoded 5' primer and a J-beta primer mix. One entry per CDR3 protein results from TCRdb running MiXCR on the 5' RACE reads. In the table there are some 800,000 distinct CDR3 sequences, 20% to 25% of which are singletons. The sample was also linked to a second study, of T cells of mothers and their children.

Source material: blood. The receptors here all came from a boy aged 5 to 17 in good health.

In nucleotides, the CDR3 is TGTGAAGGCTACGAGCAGTACTTC. It specifies CEGYEQYF. The chain links TRBV7-2 to TRBJ2-7; no definite D call. CDR1 is SGHTA, CDR2 FQGNSA, per germline. This CDR3 has 8 amino acids.

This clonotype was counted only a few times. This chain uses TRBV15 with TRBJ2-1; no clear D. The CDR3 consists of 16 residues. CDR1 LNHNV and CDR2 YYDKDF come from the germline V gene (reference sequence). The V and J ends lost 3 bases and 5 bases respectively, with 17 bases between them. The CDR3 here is CATSSPRSRGNNEQFF. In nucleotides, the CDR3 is TGTGCCACCAGCAGCCCCAGGAGTAGAGGAAACAATGAGCAGTTCTTC. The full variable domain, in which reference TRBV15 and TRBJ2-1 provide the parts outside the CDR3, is DAMVIQNPRYQVTQFGKPVTLSCSQTLNHNVMYWYQQKSSQAPKLLFHYYDKDFNNEADTPDNFQSRRPNTSFCFLDIRSPGLGDTAMYLCATSSPRSRGNNEQFFGPGTRLTVL.

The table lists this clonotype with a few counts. CDR3 in amino acids: CASSQAAGEGGANVLTF. CDR3 nucleotide sequence: TGCGCCAGCAGCCAAGCAGCGGGAGAAGGTGGGGCCAACGTCCTGACTTTC. This rearrangement joins TRBV4-1 to TRBJ2-6; 8 bases align to TRBD2. Germline trimming cut 1 base from V and 3 bases from J; bases unmatched to any gene: 5. CDR3 length: 17 residues. Germline CDR1 MGHRA, CDR2 YSYEKL.

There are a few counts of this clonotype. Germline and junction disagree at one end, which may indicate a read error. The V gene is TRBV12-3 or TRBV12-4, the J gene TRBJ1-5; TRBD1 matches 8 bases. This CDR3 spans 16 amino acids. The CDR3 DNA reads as TGTGCCAGCAGTTTAGGGAGACAGGGGCGGTATCAGCCCCGGCATTTT. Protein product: CASSLGRQGRYQPRHF.

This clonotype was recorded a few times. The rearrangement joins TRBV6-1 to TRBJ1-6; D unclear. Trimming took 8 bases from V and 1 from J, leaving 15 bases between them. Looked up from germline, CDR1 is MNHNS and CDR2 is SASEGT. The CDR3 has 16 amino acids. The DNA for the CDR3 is TGTGCCAGCGGAGAGACTACCAGGTCCTATAATTCACCCCTCCACTTT. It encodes CASGETTRSYNSPLHF.

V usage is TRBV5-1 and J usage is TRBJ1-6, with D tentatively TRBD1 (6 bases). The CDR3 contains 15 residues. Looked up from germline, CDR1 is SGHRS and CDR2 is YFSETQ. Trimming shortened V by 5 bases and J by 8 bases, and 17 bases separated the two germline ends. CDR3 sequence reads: CASSASQPGDSPLHF. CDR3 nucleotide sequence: TGCGCCAGCAGTGCATCCCAACCAGGGGATTCACCCCTCCACTTT.

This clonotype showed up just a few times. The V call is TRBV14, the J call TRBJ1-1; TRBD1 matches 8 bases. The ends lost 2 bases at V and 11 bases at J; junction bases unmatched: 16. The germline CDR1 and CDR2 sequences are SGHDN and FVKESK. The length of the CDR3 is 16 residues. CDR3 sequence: CASSQQLIGQGGLAFF. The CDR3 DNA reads TGTGCCAGCAGCCAACAACTAATCGGACAGGGTGGTTTGGCTTTCTTT.